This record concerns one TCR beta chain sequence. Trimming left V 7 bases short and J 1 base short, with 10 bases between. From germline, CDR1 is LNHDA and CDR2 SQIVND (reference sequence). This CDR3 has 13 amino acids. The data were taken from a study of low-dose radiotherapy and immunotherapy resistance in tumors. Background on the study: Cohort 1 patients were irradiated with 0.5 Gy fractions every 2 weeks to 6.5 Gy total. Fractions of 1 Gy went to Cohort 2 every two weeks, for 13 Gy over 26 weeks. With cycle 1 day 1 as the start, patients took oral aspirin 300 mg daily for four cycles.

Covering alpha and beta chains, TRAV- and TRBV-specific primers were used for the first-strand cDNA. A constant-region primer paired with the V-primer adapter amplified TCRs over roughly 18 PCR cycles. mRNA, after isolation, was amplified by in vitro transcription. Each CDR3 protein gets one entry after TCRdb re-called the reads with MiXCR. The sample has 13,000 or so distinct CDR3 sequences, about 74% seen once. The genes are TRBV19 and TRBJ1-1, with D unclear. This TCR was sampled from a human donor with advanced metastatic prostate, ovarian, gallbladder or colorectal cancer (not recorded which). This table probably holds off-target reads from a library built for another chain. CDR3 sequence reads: CASIGGWNTEAFF. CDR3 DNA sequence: TGTGCCAGTATAGGAGGGTGGAACACTGAAGCTTTCTTT.